The 19 T cell receptor beta chains presented below share a single source sample, sequenced in a study of T cells in Graves' hyperthyroidism and ophthalmopathy. Amplification of TCR beta CDR3 regions used RNA as the template. A set of HTBI primers served as the primers for a first-round RT-PCR of the TCR CDR3. MiXCR was run by TCRdb on the multiplex PCR reads, yielding one entry per CDR3 protein. The sample carries some 740,000 distinct CDR3 sequences, around 15% recorded once. Sequences were obtained from blood. All receptors come from a young woman with Graves' hyperthyroidism.

This clonotype was seen repeatedly, ten times or more. The chain uses TRBV12-3 or TRBV12-4 and TRBJ2-1; perhaps TRBD2 as D (7 bases). The CDR3 covers 18 residues. V was shortened by 5 bases and J by 4 bases, with 24 bases between the two germline ends. CDR3 loop: CASSLRRGASGLYNEQFF. CDR3 sequence (DNA): TGTGCCAGCAGTCTGAGGAGGGGGGCTAGCGGACTATACAATGAGCAGTTCTTC.

The J gene is TRBJ2-1, the V gene TRBV12-3 or TRBV12-4; no clear D. Trimming shortened V by 3 bases and J by 7 bases, and 7 bases separated the two germline ends. The CDR3 spans 12 residues. This CDR3 reads CASSFVPNEQFF. The DNA of the CDR3 is TGTGCCAGCAGTTTCGTCCCAAATGAGCAGTTCTTC.

This chain uses TRBV6-1 with TRBJ1-1; D is uncertain. Trimming cost V 2 bases and J 1 base, with 8 bases left between them. Germline loops: CDR1 MNHNS, CDR2 SASEGT. This CDR3 contains 14 residues. The CDR3 region is CASSEWVGNTEAFF. In DNA, the CDR3 is TGTGCCAGCAGTGAATGGGTTGGGAACACTGAAGCTTTCTTT.

This clonotype came up many times. V gene TRBV30 combines with J gene TRBJ1-4, with a possible D match to TRBD1 (6 bases). The germline V and J ends were trimmed by 3 bases and 7 bases, with 15 bases remaining between them. The CDR3 extends over 14 amino acids. Germline assignment: CDR1 GTSNPN and CDR2 SVGIG (reference sequence). For the CDR3, the DNA is TGTGCCTGGAGAGTGGCAGGGGCGGTTGAAAAACTGTTTTTT. It codes for CAWRVAGAVEKLFF.

V and J are TRBV29-1 and TRBJ2-7; D may be TRBD1 (6 bases). The germline V and J ends were trimmed by 2 bases and 3 bases, with 14 bases remaining between them. CDR1 and CDR2 (germline): SQVTM, ANQGSEA. This CDR3 has 14 amino acids. As DNA, the CDR3 is TGCAGCGTTGAAACCGGGACAACAATCTACGAGCAGTACTTC. Its protein is CSVETGTTIYEQYF.

The CDR3 DNA is TGTGCCAGCAGCCCCGAGAGGCGCGGCGGCTACACCTTC. Its translation: CASSPERRGGYTF. The chain carries TRBV6-2 or TRBV6-3 and TRBJ1-2; no clear D. This CDR3 spans 13 amino acids. Trimming left V 6 bases short and J 8 bases short, with 16 bases between. CDR1 is MNHEY and CDR2 is SVGEGT in the germline V gene.

A few counts support this clonotype. This chain uses TRBV4-1 with TRBJ2-7; D gene unclear. The V and J ends lost 0 bases and 6 bases respectively, with 6 bases between them. Germline V gene lookup returns CDR1 MGHRA and CDR2 YSYEKL. This CDR3 has 12 residues. CDR3 coding DNA: TGCGCCAGCAGCCAAGATATGGGCGAGCAGTACTTC. Translating it yields CASSQDMGEQYF.

In this sample, this clonotype turned up many times. The chain uses TRBV27 and TRBJ1-2; D is unresolved. Germline V gene lookup returns CDR1 MNHEY and CDR2 SMNVEV (reference sequence). With 0 bases removed from V and 2 bases from J, the gap between germline ends came to 10 bases. The CDR3 is 15 residues long. The CDR3 loop is CASSLSPAANYGYTF. As DNA, the CDR3 is TGTGCCAGCAGTTTATCTCCGGCAGCAAACTATGGCTACACCTTC.

V is TRBV12-5 and J is TRBJ1-1, with 7 bases fitting TRBD1. This CDR3 contains 17 residues. The J segment lost 6 bases and the V segment lost 0 bases, leaving 13 bases of the junction unmatched. CDR1 and CDR2 from the germline V gene are LGHNT and FRNRAP. The CDR3 nucleotides read TGTGCTAGTGGTTTGGTAAAAATGAGGGGGCGAGAGGCTGAAGCTTTCTTT. Translation: CASGLVKMRGREAEAFF.

The chain has TRBV7-9 and TRBJ1-1; tentative D call: TRBD1 (6 bases). Per germline, CDR1 SEHNR and CDR2 FQNEAQ (reference sequence). V dropped 5 bases and J dropped 5 bases, with 12 bases sitting between them. The CDR3 spans 13 residues. Here the CDR3 reads CASSPEGGTEAFF. CDR3 nucleotide sequence: TGTGCCAGCAGCCCAGAGGGGGGGACTGAAGCTTTCTTT.

This clonotype has a count of ten or more. The chain has TRBV6-5 and TRBJ1-2, with no clear D. CDR3 length equals 15 residues. Germline loops: CDR1 MNHEY, CDR2 SVGAGI. V shed 0 bases and J shed 4 bases, with 12 bases lying between them. Here the CDR3 reads CASSYSEGWIYGYTF. The CDR3 region has the DNA TGTGCCAGCAGTTACTCTGAAGGGTGGATCTATGGCTACACCTTC.

This clonotype was recorded at least ten times. The rearrangement joins TRBV27 to TRBJ2-3, with unresolved D. The CDR3 has 15 residues. V lost 3 bases and J 3 bases, leaving 13 bases between the germline ends. Per the germline V gene, CDR1 is MNHEY and CDR2 is SMNVEV (reference sequence). For the CDR3, the DNA is TGTGCCAGCAGTTTTATCGGACCCTTAACAGATACGCAGTATTTT. This gives the protein CASSFIGPLTDTQYF.

J is TRBJ2-5 and V is TRBV6-1, with a possible D match to TRBD1 (6 bases). Germline V gene lookup returns CDR1 MNHNS and CDR2 SASEGT. V gave up 6 bases and J gave up 7 bases, with 12 bases separating them. The CDR3 has 12 residues. The CDR3 DNA sequence: TGTGCCAGCAGCCAGATGGGGGCGACCCAGTACTTC. Its translation: CASSQMGATQYF.

This clonotype was counted many times. This chain joins TRBV15 and TRBJ1-2; tentatively, D is TRBD1 (5 bases). In germline, CDR1 is LNHNV, CDR2 YYDKDF (reference sequence). There are 16 residues in the CDR3. The V and J ends lost 5 bases and 2 bases respectively, with 18 bases between them. The CDR3 spells CATSSTAREANYGYTF. Written as DNA, the CDR3 is TGTGCCACCAGCTCGACAGCTCGAGAGGCCAACTATGGCTACACCTTC.

The gene calls are TRBV29-1 and TRBJ2-1, with 8 bases matching TRBD2. With V trimmed by 7 bases and J by 0 bases, 2 bases remained unmatched. The CDR3 length is 13 residues. Looked up from germline, CDR1 is SQVTM and CDR2 is ANQGSEA. The CDR3 is CSERGSSYNEQFF. The CDR3 nucleotides read TGCAGCGAGCGGGGGAGCTCCTACAATGAGCAGTTCTTC.

This clonotype was observed at least ten times. The V call is TRBV28, the J call TRBJ1-3; TRBD1 is a possible D gene (5 bases). V dropped 4 bases and J dropped 2 bases, with 12 bases sitting between them. Per the germline V gene, CDR1 is MDHEN and CDR2 is SYDVKM. The CDR3 sequence is 15 residues long. As DNA, the CDR3 is TGTGCCAGCAGTTCGTCCGGGACCGCTGGAAACACCATATATTTT. Protein sequence: CASSSSGTAGNTIYF. The full variable domain, in which reference TRBV28 and TRBJ1-3 provide the parts outside the CDR3, is DVKVTQSSRYLVKRTGEKVFLECVQDMDHENMFWYRQDPGLGLRLIYFSYDVKMKEKGDIPEGYSVSREKKERFSLILESASTNQTSMYLCASSSSGTAGNTIYFGEGSWLTVV.

This chain links TRBV29-1 with TRBJ1-1; no clear D. CDR1 and CDR2 from the germline V gene are SQVTM and ANQGSEA. Trimming removed 4 bases from V and 1 base from J, with 10 bases in between. The CDR3 is 13 residues long. The CDR3 DNA is TGCAGCGTTGGAGAGACTCAGAACACTGAAGCTTTCTTT. Translation gives CSVGETQNTEAFF.

This clonotype was seen many times. This sequence joins TRBV30 and TRBJ2-7, with D tentatively TRBD2 (6 bases). Germline V lookup: CDR1 GTSNPN, CDR2 SVGIG (reference sequence). The CDR3 consists of 15 residues. V dropped 3 bases and J dropped 2 bases, with 17 bases sitting between them. The CDR3 here is CAWRTGGVRTYEQYF. The CDR3 DNA is TGTGCCTGGAGAACCGGGGGAGTTAGGACCTACGAGCAGTACTTC.

This clonotype has only a few counts. The germline gene is not matched at one end of the junction; a read error may be the cause. The V and J genes are TRBV29-1 and TRBJ2-3; D might be TRBD2 (5 bases). The CDR3 length is 14 residues. Germline lookup yields CDR1 SQVTM and CDR2 ANQGSEA. The CDR3 region has the DNA TGCAGCATTGACCCAATCGGACTCACAGATACGCAGTATTTT. Translating it yields CSIDPIGLTDTQYF.